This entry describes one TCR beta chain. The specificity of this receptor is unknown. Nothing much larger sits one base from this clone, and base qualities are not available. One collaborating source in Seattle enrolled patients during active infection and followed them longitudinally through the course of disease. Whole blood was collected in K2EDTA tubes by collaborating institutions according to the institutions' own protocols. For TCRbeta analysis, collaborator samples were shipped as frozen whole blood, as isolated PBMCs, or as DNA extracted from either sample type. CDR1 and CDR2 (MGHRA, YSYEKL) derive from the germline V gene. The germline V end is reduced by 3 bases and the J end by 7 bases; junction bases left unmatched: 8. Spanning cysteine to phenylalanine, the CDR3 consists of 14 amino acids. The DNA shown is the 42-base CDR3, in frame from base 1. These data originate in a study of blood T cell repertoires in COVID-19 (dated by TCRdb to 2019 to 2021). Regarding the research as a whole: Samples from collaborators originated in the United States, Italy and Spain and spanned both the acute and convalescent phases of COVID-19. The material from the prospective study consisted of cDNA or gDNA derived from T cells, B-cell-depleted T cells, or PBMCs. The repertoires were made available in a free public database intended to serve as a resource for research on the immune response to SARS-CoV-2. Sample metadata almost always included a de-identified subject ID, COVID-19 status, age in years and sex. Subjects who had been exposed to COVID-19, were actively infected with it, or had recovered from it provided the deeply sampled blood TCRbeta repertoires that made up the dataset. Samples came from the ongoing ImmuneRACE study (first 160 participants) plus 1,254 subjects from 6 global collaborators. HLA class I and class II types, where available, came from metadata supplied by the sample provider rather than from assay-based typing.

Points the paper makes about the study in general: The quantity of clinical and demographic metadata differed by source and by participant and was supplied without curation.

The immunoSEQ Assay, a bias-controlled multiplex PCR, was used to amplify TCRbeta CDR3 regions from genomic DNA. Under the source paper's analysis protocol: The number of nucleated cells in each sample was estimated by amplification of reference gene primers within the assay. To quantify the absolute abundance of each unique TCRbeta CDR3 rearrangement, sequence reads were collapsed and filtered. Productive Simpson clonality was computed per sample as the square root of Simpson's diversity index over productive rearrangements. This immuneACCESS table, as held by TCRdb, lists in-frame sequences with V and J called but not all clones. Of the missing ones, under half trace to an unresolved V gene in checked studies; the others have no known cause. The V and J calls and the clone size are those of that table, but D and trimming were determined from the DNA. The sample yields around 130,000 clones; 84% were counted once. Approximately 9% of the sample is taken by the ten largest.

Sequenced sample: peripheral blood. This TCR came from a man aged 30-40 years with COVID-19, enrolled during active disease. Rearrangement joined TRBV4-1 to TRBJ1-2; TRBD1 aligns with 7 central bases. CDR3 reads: CASSQTTGRLGYTF. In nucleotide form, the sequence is TGCGCCAGCAGCCAGACGACAGGGCGACTTGGCTACACCTTC.